The 17 T cell receptor beta chains reported below all come from one sample, sequenced in a study of radiotherapy plus CTLA-4 blockade in lung cancer. Profiled with immunoSEQ multiplex PCR; TCRdb holds only in-frame clones, not every one. The sample comprises over 40,000 clones, about 81% of which are singletons, and 2.5% to 4% rests with the top ten. Sequenced material: peripheral blood, taken from a patient treated with radiotherapy plus ipilimumab. These receptor sequences come from a human donor with non-small cell lung cancer who had stable disease on radiotherapy plus ipilimumab.

The chain couples TRBV4-3 to TRBJ2-7; TRBD1 is a possible D gene (6 bases). Germline V gene lookup returns CDR1 LGHNA and CDR2 YSLEER. The CDR3 runs to 15 residues. The V end was cut by 4 bases, the J end by 0 bases, with 13 bases between. CDR3 region: CASSLQDSNSYEQYF. The DNA for the CDR3 is TGCGCCAGCAGCCTCCAGGACAGCAACTCCTACGAGCAGTACTTC.

J is TRBJ1-2 and V is TRBV5-1, with D perhaps matching TRBD1 (5 bases). Germline CDR1 reads SGHRS; CDR2 reads YFSETQ. The V end lost 0 bases, the J end lost 0 bases, and 12 bases lay between the germline ends. The CDR3 spans 16 residues. This chain's CDR3 is CASSLGGTASNYGYTF. The CDR3 nucleotides are TGCGCCAGCAGCTTGGGCGGGACGGCTTCTAACTATGGCTACACCTTC.

The gene calls are TRBV27 and TRBJ1-1, with 8 bases lining up with TRBD1. This CDR3 spans 16 amino acids. V lost 0 bases to trimming and J lost 8 bases; unmatched junction nucleotides: 11. Per the germline V gene, CDR1 is MNHEY and CDR2 is SMNVEV (reference sequence). Written as DNA, the CDR3 is TGTGCCAGCAGTTTATCGGCGGGACAGGTAAATTTCGAAGCTTTCTTT. This codes for CASSLSAGQVNFEAFF.

This clone appeared a single time. The chain recombines TRBV18 with TRBJ2-7; 11 bases fit TRBD1. The CDR3 totals 14 residues. Losses at the gene ends were 6 bases for V and 2 bases for J; bases not matched to a gene: 3. Germline loops: CDR1 KGHSH, CDR2 LQKENI. The CDR3 nucleotides read TGTGCCAGCTCGCCGGGACAGGGGGCCTACGAGCAGTACTTC. Amino acid sequence: CASSPGQGAYEQYF. The full variable domain, in which reference TRBV18 and TRBJ2-7 provide the parts outside the CDR3, is NAGVMQNPRHLVRRRGQEARLRCSPMKGHSHVYWYRQLPEEGLKFMVYLQKENIIDESGMPKERFSAEFPKEGPSILRIQQVVRGDSAAYFCASSPGQGAYEQYFGPGTRLTVT.

This clone was picked up one time. The chain links TRBV13 to TRBJ2-3; 10 bases match TRBD1. Unmatched junction bases numbered 3, after V lost 5 bases and J lost 1 base. The germline V gene has CDR1 PRHDT and CDR2 FYEKMQ (reference sequence). The CDR3 is 15 residues long. CDR3 nucleotides: TGTGCCAGCAGCCCCGGGACAGGGGGCACAGATACGCAGTATTTT. This encodes CASSPGTGGTDTQYF.

The V call is TRBV28, the J call TRBJ1-5, with 7 bases aligning to TRBD1. CDR1 and CDR2 from the germline V gene are MDHEN and SYDVKM. The CDR3 runs 15 residues. With V trimmed by 5 bases and J by 2 bases, 6 bases remained unmatched. CDR3 DNA: TGTGCCAGCAGTCCTCAGGGGGACGGCAATCAGCCCCAGCATTTT. Protein sequence: CASSPQGDGNQPQHF.

Only a few counts were recorded for this clone. V gene TRBV9 combines with J gene TRBJ2-7; a weak D match, TRBD1 (7 bases). Trimming stripped 2 bases from V and 6 bases from J, with 12 bases between. The CDR3 totals 13 residues. Germline lookup yields CDR1 SGDLS and CDR2 YYNGEE. CDR3 sequence (DNA): TGTGCCAGCAGCGTCAGGGGGGTGGGCGAGCAGTACTTC. Translation: CASSVRGVGEQYF.

This clone qualifies as medium-sized. The chain joins TRBV7-9 to TRBJ2-1; D is unresolved. Deletions cut 6 bases from V and 8 bases from J, with 8 bases between. From germline, CDR1 is SEHNR and CDR2 FQNEAQ (reference sequence). The CDR3 contains 11 residues. CDR3 in DNA: TGTGCCAGCAGAGACATCGATGAGCAGTTCTTC. Translated, it gives CASRDIDEQFF.

CDR3 amino acids: CASRQDRAGEQYF. The CDR3 DNA reads as TGTGCCAGCAGACAGGACAGGGCCGGCGAGCAGTACTTC. V is TRBV5-6 and J is TRBJ2-7; TRBD1 matches 8 bases. V gave up 5 bases and J gave up 6 bases; unmatched junction bases: 7. Germline V CDR1 and CDR2: SGHDT, YYEEEE. This CDR3 has 13 amino acids.

The chain couples TRBV7-2 to TRBJ1-2, with 9 bases identical to TRBD1. In germline, CDR1 is SGHTA, CDR2 FQGNSA. V gave up 5 bases and J gave up 7 bases; unmatched junction bases: 8. The CDR3 length is 14 residues. The CDR3 coding sequence is TGTGCCAGCAGCGTAGGACAGGGGCGCTCTGGCTACACCTTC. Protein: CASSVGQGRSGYTF.

This clone appeared a single time. The rearrangement links TRBV2 to TRBJ1-5, with D unresolved. Germline V gene sequence: CDR1 SNHLY, CDR2 FYNNEI. CDR3 size: 12 residues. V lost 2 bases and J 7 bases, leaving 6 bases between the germline ends. CDR3 in DNA: TGTGCCAGCAGTGAACGGTGGCAGCCCCAGCATTTT. Translation: CASSERWQPQHF.

This sequence joins TRBV18 and TRBJ1-3; TRBD1 matches at 7 bases. With V trimmed by 3 bases and J by 0 bases, 2 bases remained unmatched. This CDR3 is built from 15 residues. Looked up from germline, CDR1 is KGHSH and CDR2 is LQKENI. The CDR3 coding sequence is TGTGCCAGCTCACCGGACAGGAGCTCTGGAAACACCATATATTTT. It translates to CASSPDRSSGNTIYF.

The chain has TRBV7-6 and TRBJ2-2, with 8 bases fitting TRBD1. The length of the CDR3 is 16 residues. Germline values: CDR1 SGHVS, CDR2 FNYEAQ. J lost 2 bases, V lost 1 base, and 3 bases had no gene match. The CDR3 region is CASSLGTGSNTGELFF. In nucleotides, the CDR3 is TGTGCCAGCAGCTTAGGGACAGGGTCAAACACCGGGGAGCTGTTTTTT.

In regard to this clone: Additional DNA sequences in this sample encode the identical CDR3. The J gene is TRBJ2-7, the V gene TRBV27, with 8 nucleotides matching TRBD2. V was pared by 3 bases and J by 2 bases, with 3 bases of the junction left unmatched. Germline-derived CDR1 and CDR2 are MNHEY and SMNVEV (reference sequence). This CDR3 has 14 residues. The CDR3 loop reads CASSLAGGTYEQYF. The DNA for the CDR3 is TGTGCCAGCAGTTTGGCGGGAGGTACCTACGAGCAGTACTTC.

This sequence joins TRBV7-3 and TRBJ2-3; 7 bases fit TRBD1. This CDR3 region has 15 residues. With 5 bases clipped from V and 5 bases from J, the junction kept 10 bases outside the gene matches. Germline-derived CDR1 and CDR2 are SGHTA and FQGTGA. The CDR3 loop is CASSPLGQNRDTQYF. The CDR3 DNA reads TGTGCCAGCAGCCCGTTGGGACAGAACCGAGATACGCAGTATTTT.

The chain couples TRBV6-6 to TRBJ2-2; D may be TRBD1 (6 bases). V was cut by 6 bases and J by 1 base, with 12 bases left in between. Germline CDR1 reads MNHNY; CDR2 reads SVGAGI (reference sequence). The CDR3 contains 15 residues. The CDR3: CASSPPDRNTGELFF. For the CDR3, the DNA is TGTGCCAGCAGCCCTCCGGACAGGAACACCGGGGAGCTGTTTTTT.

This rearrangement joins TRBV9 to TRBJ2-1; 10 nucleotides line up with TRBD2. CDR1 and CDR2 (germline): SGDLS, YYNGEE. The V segment lost 4 bases and the J segment 5 bases; nucleotides outside the gene matches: 9. The CDR3 runs 16 residues. This CDR3 reads CASSPTRLAGDNEQFF. The DNA for the CDR3 is TGTGCCAGCAGCCCAACCCGACTAGCGGGCGACAATGAGCAGTTCTTC.